The 12 T cell receptor beta chains below were found in one sample sequenced in a study of T cells in Graves' hyperthyroidism and ophthalmopathy. Template material for amplifying TCR beta CDR3 regions consisted of RNA transcripts. First-round RT-PCR targeting the TCR CDR3 was performed with the HTBI primer set. MiXCR, run by TCRdb on the multiplex PCR reads, gives a single entry per CDR3 protein. Here the sample spans 270,000 or so distinct CDR3 sequences, around 25% being singletons. Sequencing was done on a sample of blood. These receptors were collected from a man aged 40-50 years with Graves' hyperthyroidism that later progressed to Graves' ophthalmopathy.

The genes are TRBV7-3 and TRBJ1-3, with 7 nucleotides matching TRBD1. With 4 bases clipped from V and 1 base from J, the junction kept 4 bases outside the gene matches. The CDR3 totals 15 residues. Germline V gene sequence: CDR1 SGHTA, CDR2 FQGTGA. The CDR3 bases are TGTGCCAGCAGCTCACAGGGGAATTCTGGAAACACCATATATTTT. Its translation: CASSSQGNSGNTIYF.

This clonotype showed up many times. CDR3 in DNA: TGTGCCAGCATGAGAGGACTGAAAAGCAATCAGCCCCAGCATTTT. It specifies CASMRGLKSNQPQHF. The V call is TRBV7-2, the J call TRBJ1-5, with D unresolved. This CDR3 region has 15 residues. Trimming stripped 7 bases from V and 1 base from J, with 14 bases between. From germline, CDR1 is SGHTA and CDR2 FQGNSA.

V is TRBV24-1 and J is TRBJ2-2; D not certain. Trimming shortened V by 0 bases and J by 6 bases, and 7 bases separated the two germline ends. This CDR3 is built from 14 residues. Germline V lookup: CDR1 KGHDR, CDR2 SFDVKD. CDR3 coding DNA: TGTGCCACCAGTGATTTGCGCAGGCCCGGGGAGCTGTTTTTT. This translates into CATSDLRRPGELFF.

In this sample, this clonotype turned up many times. This chain joins TRBV12-3 or TRBV12-4 and TRBJ1-3; D is uncertain. Trimming shortened V by 7 bases and J by 4 bases, and 17 bases separated the two germline ends. This CDR3 has 15 residues. CDR3 residues: CASKDVWVEGNTIYF. The CDR3 nucleotides are TGTGCCAGCAAAGACGTCTGGGTGGAGGGAAACACCATATATTTT.

The table lists this clonotype with many counts. The V gene is TRBV19, the J gene TRBJ2-2, with D maybe TRBD2 (5 bases). Germline CDR1 and CDR2: LNHDA and SQIVND (reference sequence). Trimming shortened V by 4 bases and J by 6 bases, and 6 bases separated the two germline ends. The CDR3 is 12 amino acids. This chain's CDR3 is CASSTGAGELFF. The CDR3 coding sequence is TGTGCCAGTAGTACCGGGGCCGGGGAGCTGTTTTTT.

About this clonotype: A much larger clone differs by one base, so this may be a read error. The chain has TRBV19 and TRBJ1-1, with no clear D. The germline CDR1 and CDR2 sequences are LNHDA and SQIVND (reference sequence). This CDR3 comprises 13 residues. CDR3 DNA: TGTGCCAGCAATGATGGGGTCAACACTGAAGTTTTCTTT. As protein: CASNDGVNTEVFF.

The sample holds many counts of this clonotype. The chain uses TRBV20-1 and TRBJ1-2; a possible D gene is TRBD1 (5 bases). This CDR3 has 14 amino acids. The germline V and J ends were trimmed by 1 base and 7 bases, with 16 bases remaining between them. CDR1 and CDR2 (germline): DFQATT, SNEGSKA (reference sequence). In DNA form, the CDR3 reads TGCAGTGCTAGAGGGAGTGGGCCTGGGGGTGGCTACACCTTC. Residues: CSARGSGPGGGYTF.

At least ten counts were recorded for this clonotype. The chain combines TRBV9 with TRBJ2-7; 8 bases line up with TRBD1. Germline trimming cut 4 bases from V and 0 bases from J; bases unmatched to any gene: 6. This CDR3 spans 15 amino acids. The V gene's germline CDR1 is SGDLS and CDR2 YYNGEE. This chain's CDR3 is CASSPGTGLSYEQYF. In nucleotides, the CDR3 is TGTGCCAGCAGCCCTGGGACAGGACTCTCCTACGAGCAGTACTTC.

This clonotype was detected many times. The chain uses TRBV10-3 and TRBJ1-1; 7 nucleotides match TRBD1. There are 15 residues in the CDR3. Germline loops: CDR1 ENHRY, CDR2 SYGVKD. Trimming at V came to 0 bases and at J to 5 bases, leaving 6 bases not matched to a gene. The CDR3 DNA follows: TGTGCCATCAGTGAGTCGAACAGGGGTATAACTGAAGCTTTCTTT. Amino acids: CAISESNRGITEAFF.

This clonotype has ten or more counts. The rearrangement joins TRBV12-3 or TRBV12-4 to TRBJ2-7; tentative D call: TRBD1 (6 bases). The CDR3 spans 17 residues. V was shortened by 7 bases and J by 2 bases, with 24 bases between the two germline ends. The CDR3 reads CASTPGDTRSLTYEQYF. In DNA, the CDR3 is TGTGCCAGCACTCCCGGGGACACCCGATCACTTACCTACGAGCAGTACTTC.

Many counts were recorded for this clonotype. The J gene is TRBJ2-7, the V gene TRBV5-1, with D unclear. Germline V gene lookup returns CDR1 SGHRS and CDR2 YFSETQ. This CDR3 has 14 residues. The V end lost 2 bases, the J end lost 2 bases, and 11 bases lay between the germline ends. The CDR3 is CASSFSGTAYEQYF. The CDR3, as DNA: TGCGCCAGCAGCTTTTCAGGAACCGCCTACGAGCAGTACTTC.

At least ten counts were recorded for this clonotype. For the CDR3, the DNA is TGTGCCAGCAGTTTACTTCGGGGACCCCCTGGAAACACCATATATTTT. Translated, it gives CASSLLRGPPGNTIYF. This chain connects TRBV28 to TRBJ1-3; D is possibly TRBD1 (5 bases). The CDR3 contains 16 residues. Trimming took off 2 bases at V and 2 bases at J, with 13 bases between the two ends. Per the germline V gene, CDR1 is MDHEN and CDR2 is SYDVKM.